Shown below are 13 T cell receptor beta chains from a single sample sequenced in a study of blood T cell repertoires in COVID-19. Profiled with immunoSEQ multiplex PCR; TCRdb holds only in-frame clones, not every one. Here the sample spans just over 650,000 clones, about 90% being singletons. Sequencing was performed on peripheral blood. These receptors were collected from a woman between 18 and 30 years old with acute or convalescent COVID-19.

V gene TRBV7-9 combines with J gene TRBJ1-5; 7 bases align to TRBD1. CDR1 SEHNR and CDR2 FQNEAQ come from the germline V gene (reference sequence). CDR3 length: 15 residues. V trimming: 6 bases; J trimming: 1 base; junction bases outside the gene matches: 6. CDR3 sequence reads: CASSRTGASNQPQHF. The CDR3 nucleotides are TGTGCCAGCAGTAGAACAGGGGCGAGCAATCAGCCCCAGCATTTT. Using reference TRBV7-9 and TRBJ1-5 for the parts outside the CDR3, the full variable domain is DTGVSQNPRHKITKRGQNVTFRCDPISEHNRLYWYRQTLGQGPEFLTYFQNEAQLEKSRLLSDRFSAERPKGSFSTLEIQRTEQGDSAMYLCASSRTGASNQPQHFGDGTRLSIL.

In its sample, this clone was seen once. This sequence joins TRBV9 and TRBJ1-4; D gene uncertain. V lost 4 bases and J lost 7, with 14 bases in between. Germline V CDR1 and CDR2: SGDLS, YYNGEE. The CDR3 has 14 residues. CDR3 in amino acids: CASSSRGLGEKLFF. Written as DNA, the CDR3 is TGTGCCAGCAGCTCAAGAGGCCTGGGTGAAAAACTGTTTTTT. Together with reference TRBV9 and TRBJ1-4, the CDR3 gives the full variable domain: DSGVTQTPKHLITATGQRVTLRCSPRSGDLSVYWYQQSLDQGLQFLIQYYNGEERAKGNILERFSAQQFPDLHSELNLSSLELGDSALYFCASSSRGLGEKLFFGSGTQLSVL.

This clone was seen just once. This sample also contains other DNA sequences that code for the same CDR3. The genes are TRBV9 and TRBJ2-3; D gene unclear. Per germline, CDR1 SGDLS and CDR2 YYNGEE. Trimming pared 0 bases from V and 6 bases from J, leaving 5 bases between. The CDR3 spans 12 residues. The CDR3 sequence: CASSVATDTQYF. CDR3 sequence (DNA): TGTGCCAGCAGCGTAGCTACGGATACGCAGTATTTT.

This chain links TRBV24-1 with TRBJ1-1, with D possibly TRBD1 on 5 matching bases. The CDR3 is 14 amino acids. Germline V lookup: CDR1 KGHDR, CDR2 SFDVKD. Trimming pared 4 bases from V and 1 base from J, leaving 9 bases between. CDR3 sequence: CATSDHTGNTEAFF. CDR3 bases: TGTGCCACCAGTGACCACACAGGGAACACTGAAGCTTTCTTT.

This clone was seen once. The J gene is TRBJ1-4, the V gene TRBV27; 8 nucleotides agree with TRBD1. Germline V gene sequence: CDR1 MNHEY, CDR2 SMNVEV (reference sequence). V was pared by 5 bases and J by 8 bases, with 16 bases of the junction left unmatched. CDR3 size: 17 residues. This chain's CDR3 is CASSTSTGEGAWEKLFF. The CDR3 nucleotides read TGTGCCAGCAGTACCTCGACAGGGGAGGGGGCCTGGGAAAAACTGTTTTTT.

The CDR3 DNA sequence: TGTGCCAGCAGTTGGGACAGGGAACAGCCCCAGCATTTT. Protein product: CASSWDREQPQHF. The V gene is TRBV27, the J gene TRBJ1-5; 9 bases align to TRBD1. J lost 7 bases, V lost 4 bases, and 2 bases had no gene match. Germline V lookup: CDR1 MNHEY, CDR2 SMNVEV (reference sequence). The CDR3 loop spans 13 amino acids.

In this sample, this clone turned up a few times. The chain has TRBV7-3 and TRBJ1-2; maybe TRBD1 (6 bases). Germline V gene sequence: CDR1 SGHTA, CDR2 FQGTGA. This CDR3 is 15 amino acids long. The germline V and J ends were trimmed by 3 bases and 4 bases, with 15 bases remaining between them. The CDR3 here is CASSFRPGVPYGYTF. The CDR3 bases are TGTGCCAGCAGCTTTAGGCCAGGGGTTCCCTATGGCTACACCTTC.

V is TRBV2 and J is TRBJ1-1, with 12 nucleotides matching TRBD1. CDR1 is SNHLY, CDR2 FYNNEI, per germline. J gave up 1 base and V 0 bases, and 9 bases lay outside the gene matches. The CDR3 has 19 amino acids. The CDR3: CASSEALGQGAVRNTEAFF. CDR3 bases: TGTGCCAGCAGTGAAGCGCTGGGACAGGGGGCTGTTCGGAACACTGAAGCTTTCTTT.

This clone appeared a single time. The chain links TRBV6-5 to TRBJ2-1; TRBD2 matches at 9 bases. The CDR3 has 16 amino acids. CDR1 and CDR2 (germline): MNHEY, SVGAGI. The junction had 12 bases not matched to a gene; V was cut back by 0 bases and J by 12 bases. This CDR3 is CASSYSKEGLAGRQFF. The CDR3 DNA is TGTGCCAGCAGTTACTCGAAGGAAGGTCTAGCGGGGCGGCAGTTCTTC.

The chain uses TRBV18 and TRBJ1-3; D is ambiguous. Germline V gene lookup returns CDR1 KGHSH and CDR2 LQKENI. Trimming stripped 5 bases from V and 0 bases from J, with 14 bases between. This CDR3 contains 16 residues. This CDR3 is CASSDRAPDSGNTIYF. Written as DNA, the CDR3 is TGTGCCAGCTCAGATCGAGCGCCAGACTCTGGAAACACCATATATTTT.

This clone was seen a few times. The V gene is TRBV12-3 or TRBV12-4, the J gene TRBJ1-2; D not resolved. There are 13 residues in the CDR3. The germline V and J ends were trimmed by 3 bases and 5 bases, with 10 bases remaining between them. The CDR3 loop reads CASSFVWRYGYTF. DNA for the CDR3: TGTGCCAGCAGTTTCGTTTGGAGATATGGCTACACCTTC.

The V and J genes are TRBV4-1 and TRBJ2-5, with 8 bases aligning to TRBD1. Germline CDR1 and CDR2: MGHRA and YSYEKL. The length of the CDR3 is 15 residues. J gave up 2 bases and V 4 bases, and 6 bases lay outside the gene matches. This CDR3 reads CASSLGTGLQETQYF. For the CDR3, the DNA is TGCGCCAGCAGCCTCGGGACAGGTTTACAAGAGACCCAGTACTTC.

The chain combines TRBV9 with TRBJ1-2; no definite D call. Trimming removed 0 bases at V and 4 bases at J, with 7 bases between. CDR1 and CDR2 (germline): SGDLS, YYNGEE. This CDR3 contains 13 residues. The CDR3 reads CASSVGGVYGYTF. For the CDR3, the DNA is TGTGCCAGCAGCGTAGGAGGAGTCTATGGCTACACCTTC.